Listed below are T cell receptor beta chains from one sample, sequenced in a study of T cell repertoires in cytomegalovirus infection. MiXCR, run by TCRdb on the reads, gives a single entry per CDR3 protein. Of around 230,000 distinct CDR3 sequences in the sample, approximately 6.7% were seen once. The sample comprised PBMCs. The receptors originated from a human donor in good health (CMV status not recorded). Some clones in this sample may be carry-over from other donors' samples. Each CDR3 is given with its conserved first and last residue. The D gene is left open where the match is weak. Clone sizes are given selectively: once, few, many, or a class where the clone is expanded.

D gene,clone size,V gene,J gene,CDR3 protein,CDR3 DNA
TRBD1,many,TRBV6-2/TRBV6-3,TRBJ2-7,CASSGGQGGEQYF,TGTGCCAGCAGTGGGGGACAGGGAGGCGAGCAGTACTTC
.,many,TRBV29-1,TRBJ2-7,CSVVQPGEQYF,TGCAGCGTTGTACAGCCAGGCGAGCAGTACTTC
.,many,TRBV28,TRBJ2-5,CASNTPLQGIGQETQYF,TGTGCCAGCAATACCCCCTTACAAGGGATAGGCCAAGAGACCCAGTACTTC
.,many,TRBV6-6,TRBJ1-1,CASSRTAHTEAFF,TGTGCCAGCAGTAGGACAGCTCACACTGAAGCTTTCTTT
TRBD1,many,TRBV19,TRBJ1-2,CASSMRRDRTLGYGYTF,TGTGCCAGTAGTATGCGGCGGGACAGGACACTTGGCTATGGCTACACCTTC
TRBD1,many,TRBV7-8,TRBJ1-2,CASSLQDRDYGYTF,TGTGCCAGCAGCCTCCAGGACAGGGACTATGGCTACACCTTC
.,many,TRBV7-9,TRBJ1-4,CASSLAEKYENLFF,TGTGCCAGCAGCTTAGCGGAAAAGTATGAAAACCTGTTTTTT
.,many,TRBV20-1,TRBJ2-5,CSASTLVQETQYF,TGCAGTGCTTCAACCCTCGTCCAAGAGACCCAGTACTTC
TRBD1,.,TRBV28,TRBJ1-5,CAITGGVNQPQHF,TGTGCCATTACAGGGGGCGTCAATCAGCCCCAGCATTTT
.,many,TRBV12-3/TRBV12-4,TRBJ2-3,CASSVVARDTQYF,TGTGCCAGCAGCGTGGTAGCTAGGGATACGCAGTATTTT
.,.,TRBV20-1,TRBJ2-7,CSAKEVYEQYF,TGCAGTGCTAAAGAAGTGTACGAGCAGTACTTC
.,many,TRBV5-1,TRBJ1-4,CASSGGSATNEKLFF,TGCGCCAGCAGCGGCGGGAGTGCAACTAATGAAAAACTGTTTTTT
.,.,TRBV7-9,TRBJ2-4,CASSLEGNIQYF,TGTGCCAGCAGCTTAGAGGGGAACATTCAGTACTTC
.,many,TRBV6-2/TRBV6-3,TRBJ1-5,CASSEPLGRYSNQPQHF,TGTGCCAGCAGCGAACCATTGGGACGGTATAGCAATCAGCCCCAGCATTTT
.,many,TRBV5-5,TRBJ2-3,CASSFSGGRTDTQYF,TGTGCCAGCAGCTTTTCCGGGGGACGCACAGATACGCAGTATTTT
.,many,TRBV7-6,TRBJ2-2,CASSLDSGTSNTGELFF,TGTGCCAGCAGCTTAGATTCGGGGACCTCGAACACCGGGGAGCTGTTTTTT
TRBD2,many,TRBV7-9,TRBJ2-1,CANDIAGGLLYNEQFF,TGTGCCAATGATATAGCGGGGGGCCTCCTCTACAATGAGCAGTTCTTC
.,many,TRBV6-2/TRBV6-3,TRBJ2-7,CASCAVVSYEQYF,TGTGCCAGCTGCGCAGTAGTCTCCTACGAGCAGTACTTC
.,many,TRBV15,TRBJ2-5,CATSRSGTGETQYF,TGTGCCACCAGCAGATCAGGGACGGGGGAGACCCAGTACTTC
.,many,TRBV6-5,TRBJ2-6,CASSSGTLLSGANVLTF,TGTGCCAGCAGCTCCGGGACACTCCTCTCTGGGGCCAACGTCCTGACTTTC
.,many,TRBV6-2/TRBV6-3,TRBJ2-7,CASSYSNGAADYEQYF,TGTGCCAGCAGTTACTCGAATGGGGCCGCTGACTACGAGCAGTACTTC
TRBD2,many,TRBV5-4,TRBJ2-3,CASSLGLAGITDTQYF,TGTGCCAGCAGCCTTGGACTAGCGGGGATCACAGATACGCAGTATTTT
.,.,TRBV6-6,TRBJ2-7,CASSYTRGVNEQYF,TGTGCCAGCAGCTACACCCGGGGAGTTAACGAGCAGTACTTC
TRBD2,many,TRBV7-2,TRBJ2-7,CASSPEGTSGTWVYEQYF,TGTGCCAGCAGCCCCGAGGGGACTAGCGGGACCTGGGTCTACGAGCAGTACTTC
.,many,TRBV14,TRBJ2-5,CASSQDRGGLLGETQYF,TGTGCCAGCAGCCAAGATCGAGGGGGACTCCTTGGAGAGACCCAGTACTTC
.,many,TRBV5-5,TRBJ2-7,CASSFELYEQYF,TGTGCCAGCAGCTTTGAGTTGTACGAGCAGTACTTC
TRBD1,.,TRBV5-1,TRBJ2-3,CASSAIQGTDTQYF,TGCGCCAGCAGCGCCATACAGGGGACAGATACGCAGTATTTT
.,many,TRBV7-2,TRBJ2-7,CASSPYRDEQYF,TGTGCCAGCAGCCCTTACAGAGACGAGCAGTACTTC
.,many,TRBV7-2,TRBJ2-1,CASSFGSSAYNEQFF,TGTGCCAGCAGCTTCGGATCTAGCGCCTACAATGAGCAGTTCTTC
.,few,TRBV2,TRBJ1-1,CASSMGLMNTEAFF,TGTGCCAGCAGTATGGGACTCATGAACACTGAAGCTTTCTTT
TRBD2,many,TRBV7-2,TRBJ2-5,CASSLAGGGGTTQETQYF,TGTGCCAGCAGCTTAGCTGGTGGCGGGGGAACCACTCAAGAGACCCAGTACTTC
.,many,TRBV19,TRBJ2-5,CASSPQGRFETQYF,TGTGCCAGTTCCCCCCAGGGAAGGTTTGAGACCCAGTACTTC
.,many,TRBV2,TRBJ2-7,CASSVQEQYF,TGTGCCAGCAGTGTGCAGGAGCAGTACTTC
TRBD1,.,TRBV2,TRBJ2-7,CASHKAGTGDTYEQYF,TGTGCCAGCCATAAAGCAGGGACAGGGGACACCTACGAGCAGTACTTC
TRBD1,many,TRBV11-2,TRBJ2-1,CASSPRPDRGHEQFF,TGTGCCAGCAGCCCCCGTCCTGACAGGGGCCATGAGCAGTTCTTC
.,.,TRBV4-2,TRBJ1-2,CASSQKGHYGYTF,TGTGCCAGCAGCCAGAAGGGACACTATGGCTACACCTTC
.,many,TRBV7-8,TRBJ2-1,CASCRYFNEQFF,TGTGCCAGCTGCCGATACTTCAATGAGCAGTTCTTC